This T cell receptor (beta chain) was identified in a study of T cells in Graves' hyperthyroidism and ophthalmopathy. Broader study findings: Blood shared most expanded thyroid clonotypes above 0.001.

Amplification yielded TCR beta CDR3 regions, with RNA transcripts as the source. The primer set for the first-round RT-PCR of the TCR CDR3 was HTBI. TCRdb used MiXCR to reprocess the multiplex PCR reads, holding one entry per CDR3 protein. Here the sample spans roughly 400,000 distinct CDR3 sequences, 15% to 18% being singletons. Participants, patients aged 18 to 65, had newly diagnosed hyperthyroidism with a duration under 2 months. Looked up from germline, CDR1 is MDHEN and CDR2 is SYDVKM. The CDR3 has 14 amino acids. V was pared by 6 bases and J by 4 bases, with 15 bases between. A remark on this clonotype: Antigen: not known.

V gene TRBV28 combines with J gene TRBJ1-2; D not resolved. Sequencing used blood. This receptor was taken from a woman between 18 and 30 years old with Graves' hyperthyroidism that later progressed to Graves' ophthalmopathy. The CDR3 loop is CASRAFSDTYGYTF. CDR3 DNA sequence: TGTGCCAGCAGGGCGTTCAGCGACACCTATGGCTACACCTTC.